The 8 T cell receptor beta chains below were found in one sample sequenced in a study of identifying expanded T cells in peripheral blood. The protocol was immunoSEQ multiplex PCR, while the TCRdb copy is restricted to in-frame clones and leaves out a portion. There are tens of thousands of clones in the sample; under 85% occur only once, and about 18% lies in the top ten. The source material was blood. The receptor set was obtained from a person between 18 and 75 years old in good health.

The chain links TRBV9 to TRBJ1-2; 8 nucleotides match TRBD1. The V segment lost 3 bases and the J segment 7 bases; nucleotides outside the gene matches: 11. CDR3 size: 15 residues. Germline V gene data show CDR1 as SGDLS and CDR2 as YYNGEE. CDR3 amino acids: CASSEGQGVGFGYTF. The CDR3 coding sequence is TGTGCCAGCAGCGAAGGACAGGGAGTAGGGTTTGGCTACACCTTC.

The CDR3 bases are TGTGCCAGCCGCAAAGGGGGGCAGGGAAACACCATATATTTT. Protein sequence: CASRKGGQGNTIYF. The chain has TRBV7-8 and TRBJ1-3; maybe TRBD1 (6 bases). Trimming took 8 bases from V and 4 from J, leaving 15 bases between them. Germline CDR1 and CDR2: SGHVS and FQNEAQ. The CDR3 runs 14 residues.

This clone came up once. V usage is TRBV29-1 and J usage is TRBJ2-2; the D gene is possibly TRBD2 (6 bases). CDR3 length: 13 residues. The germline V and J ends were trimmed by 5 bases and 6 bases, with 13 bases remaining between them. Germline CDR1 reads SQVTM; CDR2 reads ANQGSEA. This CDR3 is CSVFGGSAGELFF. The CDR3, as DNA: TGCAGCGTTTTTGGGGGGAGTGCCGGGGAGCTGTTTTTT.

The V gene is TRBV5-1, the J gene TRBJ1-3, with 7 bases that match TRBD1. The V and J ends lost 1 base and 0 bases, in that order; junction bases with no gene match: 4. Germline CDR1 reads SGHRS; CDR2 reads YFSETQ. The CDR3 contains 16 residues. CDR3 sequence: CASSLTGVISGNTIYF. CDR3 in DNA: TGCGCCAGCAGCTTGACAGGGGTCATCTCTGGAAACACCATATATTTT.

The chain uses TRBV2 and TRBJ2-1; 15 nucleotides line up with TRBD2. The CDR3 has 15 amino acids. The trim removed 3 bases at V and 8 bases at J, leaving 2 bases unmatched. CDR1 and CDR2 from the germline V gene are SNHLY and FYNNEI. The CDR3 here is CASSEGLAGGHEQFF. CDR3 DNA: TGTGCCAGCAGTGAGGGACTAGCGGGGGGCCATGAGCAGTTCTTC.

This CDR3 reads CSVEDLTSGGFYEQYF. CDR3 DNA: TGCAGCGTTGAAGATCTTACTAGCGGGGGATTCTACGAGCAGTACTTC. The chain couples TRBV29-1 to TRBJ2-7, with 11 bases matching TRBD2. Germline lookup yields CDR1 SQVTM and CDR2 ANQGSEA. Trimming cost V 0 bases and J 3 bases; bases outside gene matches: 7. CDR3 length equals 16 residues.

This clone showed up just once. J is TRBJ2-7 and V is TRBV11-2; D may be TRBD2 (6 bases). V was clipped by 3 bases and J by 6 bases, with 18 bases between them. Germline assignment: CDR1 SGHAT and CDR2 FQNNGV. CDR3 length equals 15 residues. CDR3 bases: TGTGCCAGCAGCTTTGCCCTTAGCGGTAAGGGCGAGCAGTACTTC. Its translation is CASSFALSGKGEQYF.

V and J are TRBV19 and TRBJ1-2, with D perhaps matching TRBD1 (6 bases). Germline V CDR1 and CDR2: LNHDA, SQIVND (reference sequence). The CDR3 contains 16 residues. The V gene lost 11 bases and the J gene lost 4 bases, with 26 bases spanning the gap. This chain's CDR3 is CAGLNRQAKGSYGYTF. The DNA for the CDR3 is TGTGCCGGATTAAACCGACAGGCCAAAGGGAGCTATGGCTACACCTTC.